The 22 T cell receptor beta chains reported below all come from one sample, sequenced in a study of early T cells in non-severe SARS-CoV-2 infection. TCRdb re-analysed the 5' RACE reads in MiXCR, keeping a single row per CDR3 protein. This table has over 60,000 distinct CDR3 sequences, 9.5% to 15% appearing once. Specimen: whole blood, collected at baseline. Receptor source: an adult who was a healthcare worker with PCR-confirmed SARS-CoV-2 infection or an uninfected control (not recorded which).

This clonotype has just a few counts. At one end, the junction sequence differs from germline, possibly due to a read error. The chain combines TRBV6-6 with TRBJ2-1; TRBD2 agrees at 12 bases. The CDR3 is made up of 14 amino acids. CDR1 MNHNY and CDR2 SVGAGI come from the germline V gene (reference sequence). The CDR3 DNA follows: TGTGCCAGCGGTGGACTAGCGGGGTACAGTGAGCAGTTCTTC. As protein: CASGGLAGYSEQFF.

The V and J genes are TRBV5-1 and TRBJ1-1, with D possibly TRBD1 on 6 matching bases. This CDR3 has 16 residues. From germline, CDR1 is SGHRS and CDR2 YFSETQ. V gave up 6 bases and J gave up 1 base, with 19 bases separating them. DNA for the CDR3: TGCGCCAGCACTCTTGGGCAGGGGCCATGGAACACTGAAGCTTTCTTT. Translating it yields CASTLGQGPWNTEAFF. The whole variable domain, remainder taken from reference TRBV5-1 and TRBJ1-1, is KAGVTQTPRYLIKTRGQQVTLSCSPISGHRSVSWYQQTPGQGLQFLFEYFSETQRNKGNFPGRFSGRQFSNSRSEMNVSTLELGDSALYLCASTLGQGPWNTEAFFGQGTRLTVV.

This clonotype was seen a few times. The gene calls are TRBV18 and TRBJ1-6; D may be TRBD1 (5 bases). Germline V gene lookup returns CDR1 KGHSH and CDR2 LQKENI. The CDR3 runs to 16 residues. Trimming took off 3 bases at V and 8 bases at J, with 17 bases between the two ends. CDR3 amino acids: CASSPVPGAIDSPLHF. The CDR3 coding sequence is TGTGCCAGCTCACCCGTTCCCGGGGCCATTGATTCACCCCTCCACTTT.

The V call is TRBV28, the J call TRBJ2-1, with 10 bases that match TRBD2. Germline loops: CDR1 MDHEN, CDR2 SYDVKM. CDR3 length: 15 residues. V shed 2 bases, J shed 5 bases, and the junction held 3 bases outside the gene matches. This chain's CDR3 is CASSLGLADHNEQFF. The CDR3 coding sequence is TGTGCCAGCAGTTTAGGACTAGCGGACCACAATGAGCAGTTCTTC.

This clonotype showed up just a few times. The chain combines TRBV12-3 or TRBV12-4 with TRBJ2-6, with unresolved D. Trimming took off 2 bases at V and 1 base at J, with 6 bases between the two ends. This CDR3 is built from 15 residues. CDR3 DNA: TGTGCCAGCAGTTTAAAGCGATCTGGGGCCAACGTCCTGACTTTC. This translates into CASSLKRSGANVLTF.

In its sample, this clonotype was seen a few times. The chain couples TRBV11-2 to TRBJ1-2, with a possible D match to TRBD1 (5 bases). CDR3 length equals 15 residues. V lost 4 bases and J lost 4, with 16 bases in between. CDR1 and CDR2 from the germline V gene are SGHAT and FQNNGV. The CDR3 loop reads CASSSTGPPIYGYTF. The DNA of the CDR3 is TGTGCCAGCAGCTCGACGGGACCGCCGATCTATGGCTACACCTTC.

This clonotype appeared a few times. The rearrangement joins TRBV20-1 to TRBJ1-2; TRBD1 might be the D (6 bases). In germline, CDR1 is DFQATT, CDR2 SNEGSKA (reference sequence). The CDR3 runs 18 residues. The V and J ends lost 5 bases and 0 bases respectively, with 25 bases between them. CDR3 protein: CSASDVLRGSNANYGYTF. The CDR3 DNA reads TGCAGTGCTTCAGACGTCCTTAGGGGGTCTAATGCTAACTATGGCTACACCTTC.

This clonotype was seen a few times. The genes are TRBV29-1 and TRBJ2-5; D is unresolved. CDR1 SQVTM and CDR2 ANQGSEA come from the germline V gene. CDR3 length: 12 residues. V was cut by 8 bases and J by 5 bases, with 15 bases left in between. For the CDR3, the DNA is TGCAGCTCTTACCGACCGGCGGAGACCCAGTACTTC. This encodes CSSYRPAETQYF.

This clonotype has at least ten counts. The chain couples TRBV7-2 to TRBJ2-1, with D maybe TRBD1 (5 bases). Trimming removed 1 base from V and 5 bases from J, with 9 bases in between. The CDR3 totals 14 residues. The germline gives CDR1 SGHTA, CDR2 FQGNSA. This CDR3 is CASSLVGANNEQFF. The CDR3 DNA follows: TGTGCCAGCAGCTTAGTTGGGGCCAACAATGAGCAGTTCTTC.

This clonotype was seen only a few times. V and J are TRBV7-2 and TRBJ2-5; 10 bases align to TRBD2. The CDR3 contains 16 residues. CDR1 is SGHTA, CDR2 FQGNSA, per germline. The ends lost 2 bases at V and 3 bases at J; junction bases unmatched: 6. The CDR3 DNA reads as TGTGCCAGCAGCTTACGTAATAGCGGGGGGAAAGAGACCCAGTACTTC. Protein product: CASSLRNSGGKETQYF.

The genes are TRBV28 and TRBJ1-5; D is undetermined. The CDR3 length is 13 residues. The germline V gene encodes CDR1 MDHEN and CDR2 SYDVKM. V dropped 7 bases and J dropped 4 bases, with 11 bases sitting between them. The CDR3 reads CASTGGGNQPQHF. CDR3 nucleotide sequence: TGTGCCAGCACCGGAGGAGGTAATCAGCCCCAGCATTTT.

This clonotype was recorded at least ten times. The chain is built from TRBV29-1 and TRBJ1-1; D not resolved. The CDR3 runs to 10 residues. The germline V gene encodes CDR1 SQVTM and CDR2 ANQGSEA. The germline V and J ends were trimmed by 0 bases and 11 bases, with 7 bases remaining between them. CDR3 sequence: CSVEEIQAFF. The CDR3 region has the DNA TGCAGCGTTGAAGAGATCCAGGCTTTCTTT. The entire variable domain, with the rest obtained from reference TRBV29-1 and TRBJ1-1, is as follows: SAVISQKPSRDICQRGTSLTIQCQVDSQVTMMFWYRQQPGQSLTLIATANQGSEATYESGFVIDKFPISRPNLTFSTLTVSNMSPEDSSIYLCSVEEIQAFFGQGTRLTVV.

At least ten counts were recorded for this clonotype. The chain joins TRBV2 to TRBJ2-1; perhaps D is TRBD1 or TRBD2 (5 bases each). The V end lost 6 bases, the J end lost 3 bases, and 15 bases lay between the germline ends. From germline, CDR1 is SNHLY and CDR2 FYNNEI. The CDR3 spans 15 residues. The CDR3 loop reads CASRLRGSGYNEQFF. Here the CDR3 DNA reads TGTGCCAGCAGACTACGGGGCAGTGGCTACAATGAGCAGTTCTTC.

This clonotype came up many times. V is TRBV11-2 and J is TRBJ2-2; D is undetermined. Trimming removed 3 bases from V and 4 bases from J, with 12 bases in between. This CDR3 comprises 15 residues. Per germline, CDR1 SGHAT and CDR2 FQNNGV. CDR3 sequence (DNA): TGTGCCAGCAGCTTGCAGTATCGGGCCACCGGGGAGCTGTTTTTT. Protein: CASSLQYRATGELFF.

This chain uses TRBV7-2 with TRBJ2-2, with TRBD1 identical over 12 bases. This CDR3 region has 16 residues. The germline V gene has CDR1 SGHTA and CDR2 FQGNSA. The V gene end was trimmed by 5 bases and the J gene end by 5 bases; junction bases not matched to a gene: 6. CDR3 protein: CASSPGTGGRTGELFF. The CDR3 DNA follows: TGTGCCAGCAGCCCTGGGACAGGGGGCAGGACCGGGGAGCTGTTTTTT.

The J gene is TRBJ2-3, the V gene TRBV2; TRBD1 is a possible D gene (5 bases). The V and J ends lost 4 bases and 2 bases respectively, with 16 bases between them. The CDR3 is made up of 16 amino acids. Germline-derived CDR1 and CDR2 are SNHLY and FYNNEI. CDR3 bases: TGTGCCAGCAGTGTAAGGACAAACTCCTTCACAGATACGCAGTATTTT. Protein product: CASSVRTNSFTDTQYF. Variable domain in full (rest from reference TRBV2 and TRBJ2-3): EPEVTQTPSHQVTQMGQEVILRCVPISNHLYFYWYRQILGQKVEFLVSFYNNEISEKSEIFDDQFSVERPDGSNFTLKIRSTKLEDSAMYFCASSVRTNSFTDTQYFGPGTRLTVL.

The CDR3 nucleotides read TGTGCCAGCAGCTCATCGGGGGGTGCGGAGACCCAGTACTTC. Its translation is CASSSSGGAETQYF. The J gene is TRBJ2-5, the V gene TRBV11-3, with TRBD2 matching over 7 bases. The CDR3 loop spans 14 amino acids. V shed 4 bases, J shed 5 bases, and the junction held 7 bases outside the gene matches. Germline V gene data show CDR1 as SGHNT and CDR2 as YENEEA.

This clonotype was seen at least ten times. The gene calls are TRBV11-2 and TRBJ2-5; the match to TRBD1 covers 9 bases. The length of the CDR3 is 16 residues. Trimming took 5 bases from V and 1 from J; bases not matched to a gene: 8. Germline V lookup: CDR1 SGHAT, CDR2 FQNNGV. CDR3 DNA sequence: TGTGCCAGCAGCCGATATAGGGACAGGGCCCAAGAGACCCAGTACTTC. It is translated as CASSRYRDRAQETQYF.

This clonotype has just a few counts. The chain uses TRBV9 and TRBJ1-1; maybe TRBD1 (5 bases). The V gene lost 3 bases and the J gene lost 5 bases, with 14 bases spanning the gap. The CDR3 contains 14 residues. Germline V CDR1 and CDR2: SGDLS, YYNGEE. CDR3 bases: TGTGCCAGCAGCGCACTGGGACGGTCTACTGAAGCTTTCTTT. Translated: CASSALGRSTEAFF.

This clonotype showed up many times. V and J are TRBV2 and TRBJ2-3; tentative D call: TRBD2 (6 bases). Trimming removed 6 bases from V and 3 bases from J, with 10 bases in between. The germline gives CDR1 SNHLY, CDR2 FYNNEI. The length of the CDR3 is 13 residues. For the CDR3, the DNA is TGTGCCAGCAGGGATAGCGGAACAGATACGCAGTATTTT. Its protein product is CASRDSGTDTQYF.

This clonotype appeared a few times. The genes are TRBV7-2 and TRBJ2-3; D is perhaps TRBD1 (5 bases). The CDR3 is made up of 16 amino acids. Trimming took off 1 base at V and 5 bases at J, with 16 bases between the two ends. CDR1 SGHTA and CDR2 FQGNSA come from the germline V gene. The CDR3 bases are TGTGCCAGCAGCTTAGGTAACAGGATCCCCGGAGATACGCAGTATTTT. Its protein product is CASSLGNRIPGDTQYF.

This chain uses TRBV11-2 with TRBJ2-1; TRBD1 matches 7 bases. The CDR3 consists of 13 residues. J lost 9 bases, V lost 4 bases, and 6 bases had no gene match. Germline V lookup: CDR1 SGHAT, CDR2 FQNNGV. This chain's CDR3 is CASSSLRTGEQFF. In DNA, the CDR3 is TGTGCCAGCAGCTCCCTAAGGACAGGTGAGCAGTTCTTC.